These T cell receptor beta chains were read from a single sample in a study of OX40 agonist ivuxolimab in advanced cancers. Data came from immunoSEQ multiplex PCR; TCRdb stores just in-frame clones and leaves some out. Among under 95,000 clones listed, nearly 95% were seen once. The sample was CD4+ or CD8+ T cells sorted from blood, taken in a trial of the OX40 agonist ivuxolimab. Receptor source: an adult with an advanced solid tumor such as melanoma, head and neck, liver or kidney cancer. Both conserved end residues are part of each CDR3. The D gene is left open where the match is weak. The size of a clone is reported for some rows only, either as once, few or many, or as a class for expanded clones.

>TRBV27|-|-|TRBJ2-7
CASSLSRGGYEQYF
TGTGCCAGCAGTTTATCGAGGGGCGGGTACGAGCAGTACTTC
>TRBV9|-|TRBD2|TRBJ2-3
CASSMPRGGGRPTDTQYF
TGTGCCAGCAGCATGCCCCGCGGGGGGGGTCGGCCCACAGATACGCAGTATTTT
>TRBV5-1|few|-|TRBJ1-1
CASSLAETTEAFF
TGCGCCAGCAGCTTGGCAGAGACCACTGAAGCTTTCTTT
>TRBV27|-|TRBD1|TRBJ2-6
CASSSRGQLSGANVLTF
TGTGCCAGCAGTTCCAGGGGGCAACTCTCTGGGGCCAACGTCCTGACTTTC
>TRBV7-3|-|-|TRBJ2-7
CASSLARGTAAYEQYF
TGTGCCAGCAGCTTAGCACGGGGGACAGCAGCCTACGAGCAGTACTTC
>TRBV18|few|TRBD1|TRBJ2-5
CASSEFTRGQETQYF
TGTGCCAGCTCAGAGTTCACCAGGGGGCAGGAGACCCAGTACTTC
>TRBV5-1|-|TRBD1|TRBJ1-2
CASRPGQGEIRGYTF
TGCGCCAGCAGGCCTGGACAGGGGGAGATAAGAGGCTACACCTTC
>TRBV6-5|few|-|TRBJ1-5
CASRHGGSNQPQHF
TGTGCCAGCAGACACGGGGGCTCCAATCAGCCCCAGCATTTT
>TRBV28|-|TRBD2|TRBJ2-7
CASSFPRREGLDEQYF
TGTGCCAGCAGTTTCCCCAGGCGGGAGGGCCTCGACGAGCAGTACTTC
>TRBV6-1|-|TRBD1|TRBJ1-1
CASRAPGGATEAFF
TGTGCCAGCAGAGCTCCAGGGGGGGCCACTGAAGCTTTCTTT
>TRBV7-9|few|TRBD1|TRBJ2-7
CASSSDRGTYEQYF
TGTGCCAGCAGCTCGGACAGGGGAACCTACGAGCAGTACTTC
>TRBV7-2|-|-|TRBJ2-3
CASSSGAGDTQYF
TGTGCCAGCAGCTCGGGAGCCGGAGATACGCAGTATTTT
>TRBV11-2|-|-|TRBJ2-2
CASRTLDRTGELFF
TGTGCCAGCAGAACATTGGACCGGACCGGGGAGCTGTTTTTT